One sample yielded the 29 T cell receptor beta chains listed below, sequenced in a study of OX40 agonist ivuxolimab in advanced cancers. Some clones are missing from TCRdb's copy, which holds only in-frame ones; the method was immunoSEQ multiplex PCR. Found here are about 61,000 clones, about 90% of them singletons; the top ten hold under 2.5%. The source was CD4+ or CD8+ T cells sorted from blood, collected in a trial of the OX40 agonist ivuxolimab. These receptor sequences come from an adult with an advanced solid tumor such as melanoma, head and neck, liver or kidney cancer.

This clone has ten or more counts. The chain recombines TRBV5-1 with TRBJ1-3; D gene ambiguous. V lost 0 bases, J lost 3 bases, and 10 bases lay in between. Germline V CDR1 and CDR2: SGHRS, YFSETQ. The CDR3 totals 15 residues. This CDR3 is CASSLERVGGNTIYF. Here the CDR3 DNA reads TGCGCCAGCAGCTTGGAACGGGTCGGTGGAAACACCATATATTTT.

This rearrangement joins TRBV11-2 to TRBJ2-7; the D is unclear. The germline V gene encodes CDR1 SGHAT and CDR2 FQNNGV. The CDR3 contains 12 residues. V was pared by 4 bases and J by 0 bases, with 4 bases between. The CDR3 bases are TGTGCCAGCAGCTCGAACTCCTACGAGCAGTACTTC. Protein sequence: CASSSNSYEQYF. Full variable domain (missing parts from reference TRBV11-2 and TRBJ2-7): EAGVAQSPRYKIIEKRQSVAFWCNPISGHATLYWYQQILGQGPKLLIQFQNNGVVDDSQLPKDRFSAERLKGVDSTLKIQPAKLEDSAVYLCASSSNSYEQYFGPGTRLTVT.

This chain joins TRBV28 and TRBJ2-5; tentative D call: TRBD2 (5 bases). Germline V CDR1 and CDR2: MDHEN, SYDVKM. V was cut by 7 bases and J by 2 bases, with 11 bases left in between. The CDR3 spans 13 residues. CDR3 residues: CASTTGLQETQYF. In DNA form, the CDR3 reads TGTGCCAGCACCACGGGGTTACAAGAGACCCAGTACTTC. The complete variable domain, with remaining parts taken from reference TRBV28 and TRBJ2-5, reads DVKVTQSSRYLVKRTGEKVFLECVQDMDHENMFWYRQDPGLGLRLIYFSYDVKMKEKGDIPEGYSVSREKKERFSLILESASTNQTSMYLCASTTGLQETQYFGPGTRLLVL.

The chain links TRBV5-1 to TRBJ2-3; 8 bases are shared with TRBD1. The length of the CDR3 is 17 residues. Germline assignment: CDR1 SGHRS and CDR2 YFSETQ. Unmatched junction bases numbered 12, after V lost 4 bases and J lost 2 bases. Here the CDR3 DNA reads TGCGCCAGCAGCCTTCTCGTGACAGGGGCTAACACAGATACGCAGTATTTT. Amino acid sequence: CASSLLVTGANTDTQYF.

This clone was seen just once. The chain has TRBV28 and TRBJ2-6; 7 nucleotides match TRBD2. V lost 5 bases and J lost 0; bases outside the gene matches: 1. CDR3 length: 15 amino acids. Germline V lookup: CDR1 MDHEN, CDR2 SYDVKM. The CDR3 nucleotides read TGTGCCAGCAGTCCGGGGGGCTCTGGGGCCAACGTCCTGACTTTC. It codes for CASSPGGSGANVLTF.

In its sample, this clone was seen a few times. The gene calls are TRBV19 and TRBJ1-1; D remains ambiguous. The CDR3 extends over 15 amino acids. V dropped 5 bases and J dropped 2 bases, with 15 bases sitting between them. Germline V gene lookup returns CDR1 LNHDA and CDR2 SQIVND (reference sequence). CDR3 in amino acids: CASSSQAAVNTEAFF. CDR3 nucleotide sequence: TGTGCCAGTAGTTCCCAGGCAGCAGTAAACACTGAAGCTTTCTTT.

The chain has TRBV11-2 and TRBJ2-7; the D is unclear. This CDR3 region has 15 residues. The V end was cut by 6 bases, the J end by 4 bases, with 19 bases between. Germline V gene sequence: CDR1 SGHAT, CDR2 FQNNGV. This CDR3 is CASRFTSGKGYEQYF. The CDR3 coding sequence is TGTGCCAGCAGATTTACCTCCGGTAAGGGTTACGAGCAGTACTTC.

The chain is built from TRBV30 and TRBJ1-3; the D is unclear. Trimming cost V 1 base and J 2 bases, with 12 bases left between them. The V gene's germline CDR1 is GTSNPN and CDR2 SVGIG (reference sequence). The CDR3 consists of 15 residues. CDR3 sequence (DNA): TGTGCCTGGAGTGCCCAGACACTGGCTGGAAACACCATATATTTT. Translating gives CAWSAQTLAGNTIYF.

The chain couples TRBV6-1 to TRBJ1-5; D remains unclear. V lost 6 bases and J 6 bases, leaving 12 bases between the germline ends. Looked up from germline, CDR1 is MNHNS and CDR2 is SASEGT. CDR3 length: 13 residues. This chain's CDR3 is CASSADRGQPQHF. CDR3 DNA sequence: TGTGCCAGCAGCGCGGACCGCGGTCAGCCCCAGCATTTT.

The chain employs TRBV14 and TRBJ2-6; D is possibly TRBD1 (6 bases). The V end lost 1 base, the J end lost 9 bases, and 19 bases lay between the germline ends. Germline CDR1 and CDR2: SGHDN and FVKESK. The CDR3 contains 17 residues. This chain's CDR3 is CASSQGWGQGRGNVLTF. The CDR3 coding sequence is TGTGCCAGCAGCCAAGGGTGGGGGCAGGGTCGTGGCAACGTCCTGACTTTC.

V is TRBV10-2 and J is TRBJ1-1; D perhaps matches TRBD1 (6 bases). V lost 2 bases and J 4 bases, leaving 8 bases between the germline ends. This CDR3 comprises 13 residues. Per germline, CDR1 WSHSY and CDR2 SAAADI. CDR3 nucleotide sequence: TGCGCCAGCAGTGAGCCAGGGGTCACTGAAGCTTTCTTT. It translates to CASSEPGVTEAFF.

The rearrangement joins TRBV4-3 to TRBJ2-3; 13 bases are a match to TRBD2. This CDR3 spans 17 amino acids. The V gene end was trimmed by 3 bases and the J gene end by 3 bases; junction bases not matched to a gene: 6. Germline CDR1 and CDR2: LGHNA and YSLEER. CDR3 sequence: CASSQSTSGRGTDTQYF. Here the CDR3 DNA reads TGCGCCAGCAGCCAGTCCACTAGCGGGAGGGGGACAGATACGCAGTATTTT.

The rearrangement links TRBV19 to TRBJ1-5; D unresolved. This CDR3 is 13 amino acids long. Germline CDR1 reads LNHDA; CDR2 reads SQIVND (reference sequence). The V end was cut by 4 bases, the J end by 2 bases, with 6 bases between. The CDR3 DNA sequence: TGTGCCAGTAGTACAGGTCGCAATCAGCCCCAGCATTTT. Its translation is CASSTGRNQPQHF.

CDR3 sequence (DNA): TGCGCCAGCAGCTTGGGGGTAGGGCGAGGTACTGAAGCTTTCTTT. Amino acid sequence: CASSLGVGRGTEAFF. The V gene is TRBV5-1, the J gene TRBJ1-1; D is ambiguous. Trimming cost V 0 bases and J 5 bases, with 14 bases left between them. This CDR3 spans 15 amino acids. CDR1 and CDR2 from the germline V gene are SGHRS and YFSETQ. Complete variable domain (other parts from reference TRBV5-1 and TRBJ1-1): KAGVTQTPRYLIKTRGQQVTLSCSPISGHRSVSWYQQTPGQGLQFLFEYFSETQRNKGNFPGRFSGRQFSNSRSEMNVSTLELGDSALYLCASSLGVGRGTEAFFGQGTRLTVV.

V gene TRBV21-1 combines with J gene TRBJ1-5; no DNA check was done on the table's D call, TRBD1. TRBV21-1 is noted as a pseudogene. The CDR3 totals 16 residues. The CDR3: CASSQNTGWTNQPQHF. The CDR3 DNA follows: TGTGCCAGCAGCCAGAATACAGGGTGGACCAATCAGCCCCAGCATTTT.

This chain links TRBV20-1 with TRBJ1-4; D is uncertain. The CDR3 totals 10 residues. V lost 3 bases and J lost 10, with 6 bases in between. The germline CDR1 and CDR2 sequences are DFQATT and SNEGSKA (reference sequence). CDR3 sequence (DNA): TGCAGTGCTAGGGAAGCAAAACTGTTTTTT. Encoded protein: CSAREAKLFF.

The rearrangement joins TRBV7-7 to TRBJ2-3; D is possibly TRBD1 (6 bases). V was clipped by 5 bases and J by 6 bases, with 12 bases between them. The CDR3 covers 13 residues. From germline, CDR1 is SSHAT and CDR2 FNYEAQ (reference sequence). CDR3 coding DNA: TGTGCCAGCAGCAGACAGGCAGCCGATACGCAGTATTTT. Translating gives CASSRQAADTQYF.

The V call is TRBV30, the J call TRBJ1-2, with D possibly TRBD1 on 5 matching bases. There are 13 residues in the CDR3. Germline V lookup: CDR1 GTSNPN, CDR2 SVGIG (reference sequence). The V gene lost 3 bases and the J gene lost 6 bases, with 14 bases spanning the gap. The CDR3: CAWRGSRAHGYTF. CDR3 sequence (DNA): TGTGCCTGGAGGGGGAGCAGGGCCCATGGCTACACCTTC.

Written as DNA, the CDR3 is TGTGCCAGCAGCACCCAAGACGGAACTGGAAACACCATATATTTT. It yields the protein CASSTQDGTGNTIYF. V and J are TRBV5-6 and TRBJ1-3, with unresolved D. V gave up 4 bases and J gave up 2 bases, with 13 bases separating them. Germline CDR1 SGHDT, CDR2 YYEEEE. The CDR3 loop spans 15 amino acids.

The V call is TRBV5-1, the J call TRBJ2-7; 9 bases are a match to TRBD1. The CDR3 is made up of 16 amino acids. Germline V gene data show CDR1 as SGHRS and CDR2 as YFSETQ. With 3 bases clipped from V and 6 bases from J, the junction kept 13 bases outside the gene matches. The CDR3 loop is CASSSIAGKQGAEQYF. In DNA, the CDR3 is TGCGCCAGCAGCTCGATTGCTGGAAAACAGGGGGCCGAGCAGTACTTC. The variable domain in full, with the rest retrieved from reference TRBV5-1 and TRBJ2-7, is KAGVTQTPRYLIKTRGQQVTLSCSPISGHRSVSWYQQTPGQGLQFLFEYFSETQRNKGNFPGRFSGRQFSNSRSEMNVSTLELGDSALYLCASSSIAGKQGAEQYFGPGTRLTVT.

This clone appeared a few times. V is TRBV30 and J is TRBJ1-2; D unclear. Germline CDR1 reads GTSNPN; CDR2 reads SVGIG (reference sequence). This CDR3 comprises 14 residues. The ends were cut back, 0 bases at V and 8 bases at J, with 16 bases in the middle. The CDR3 sequence is CAWSVFRRTSGYTF. The CDR3 region has the DNA TGTGCCTGGAGTGTATTTCGTAGGACTTCGGGCTACACCTTC.

The chain is built from TRBV14 and TRBJ2-7, with D hard to call. CDR3 size: 15 residues. Germline V gives CDR1 SGHDN, CDR2 FVKESK. Deletions cut 4 bases from V and 7 bases from J, with 20 bases between. The CDR3 reads CASSPRLSLSGEQYF. Written as DNA, the CDR3 is TGTGCCAGCAGCCCGCGATTAAGCCTTTCCGGGGAGCAGTACTTC.

This chain joins TRBV25-1 and TRBJ2-1, with 7 bases fitting TRBD2. The junction had 8 bases not matched to a gene; V was cut back by 6 bases and J by 0 bases. The CDR3 is made up of 16 amino acids. CDR1 and CDR2 from the germline V gene are MGHDK and SYGVNS. As DNA, the CDR3 is TGTGCCAGCAGCCCTGGCGGCGGGAGCTCCTACAATGAGCAGTTCTTC. Its protein product is CASSPGGGSSYNEQFF.

This rearrangement joins TRBV28 to TRBJ2-1; D is unresolved. This CDR3 is built from 15 residues. V gave up 5 bases and J gave up 4 bases, with 15 bases separating them. In germline, CDR1 is MDHEN, CDR2 SYDVKM. Here the CDR3 reads CASSPYAALYNEQFF. In DNA, the CDR3 is TGTGCCAGCAGTCCCTACGCGGCACTTTACAATGAGCAGTTCTTC.

J is TRBJ2-7 and V is TRBV7-9; the match to TRBD1 covers 7 bases. V shed 5 bases and J 4 bases; nucleotides not matched to a gene: 11. This CDR3 comprises 15 residues. Looked up from germline, CDR1 is SEHNR and CDR2 is FQNEAQ (reference sequence). The DNA for the CDR3 is TGTGCCAGCAGCCAGCCCAGGGACAGATTATACGAGCAGTACTTC. Its protein is CASSQPRDRLYEQYF.

The gene calls are TRBV27 and TRBJ2-6; 9 bases agree with TRBD1. CDR3 length: 16 residues. Trimming took 6 bases from V and 4 from J; bases not matched to a gene: 7. From germline, CDR1 is MNHEY and CDR2 SMNVEV (reference sequence). CDR3 region: CASSGQGLGGANVLTF. CDR3 sequence (DNA): TGTGCCAGCAGCGGACAGGGGCTGGGGGGGGCCAACGTCCTGACTTTC.

Notes on this clone: Other DNA variants within this sample encode the same CDR3. The chain employs TRBV7-2 and TRBJ1-3; D remains unclear. Trimming cost V 3 bases and J 4 bases, with 4 bases left between them. The CDR3 length is 12 residues. Germline assignment: CDR1 SGHTA and CDR2 FQGNSA. CDR3 nucleotides: TGTGCCAGCAGCTTGAGAGGAAACACCATATATTTT. Translating it yields CASSLRGNTIYF. Combining the CDR3 with reference TRBV7-2 and TRBJ1-3 gives the whole variable domain GAGVSQSPSNKVTEKGKDVELRCDPISGHTALYWYRQSLGQGLEFLIYFQGNSAPDKSGLPSDRFSAERTGGSVSTLTIQRTQQEDSAVYLCASSLRGNTIYFGEGSWLTVV.

The V gene is TRBV5-5, the J gene TRBJ2-1; 11 bases align to TRBD1. CDR3 length: 14 residues. The ends lost 4 bases at V and 10 bases at J; junction bases unmatched: 7. Germline V gene lookup returns CDR1 SGHKS and CDR2 YYEKEE (reference sequence). CDR3 region: CASSPGTGGGEQFF. The DNA for the CDR3 is TGTGCCAGCAGCCCCGGGACAGGGGGTGGAGAGCAGTTCTTC. The entire variable domain, with the rest obtained from reference TRBV5-5 and TRBJ2-1, is as follows: DAGVTQSPTHLIKTRGQQVTLRCSPISGHKSVSWYQQVLGQGPQFIFQYYEKEERGRGNFPDRFSARQFPNYSSELNVNALLLGDSALYLCASSPGTGGGEQFFGPGTRLTVL.

The chain couples TRBV2 to TRBJ2-7; D is undetermined. V lost 4 bases and J 4 bases, leaving 8 bases between the germline ends. The CDR3 is 12 amino acids. Germline CDR1 and CDR2: SNHLY and FYNNEI. The CDR3 is CASSAQAYEQYF. The CDR3 DNA reads TGTGCCAGCAGTGCCCAAGCGTACGAGCAGTACTTC.